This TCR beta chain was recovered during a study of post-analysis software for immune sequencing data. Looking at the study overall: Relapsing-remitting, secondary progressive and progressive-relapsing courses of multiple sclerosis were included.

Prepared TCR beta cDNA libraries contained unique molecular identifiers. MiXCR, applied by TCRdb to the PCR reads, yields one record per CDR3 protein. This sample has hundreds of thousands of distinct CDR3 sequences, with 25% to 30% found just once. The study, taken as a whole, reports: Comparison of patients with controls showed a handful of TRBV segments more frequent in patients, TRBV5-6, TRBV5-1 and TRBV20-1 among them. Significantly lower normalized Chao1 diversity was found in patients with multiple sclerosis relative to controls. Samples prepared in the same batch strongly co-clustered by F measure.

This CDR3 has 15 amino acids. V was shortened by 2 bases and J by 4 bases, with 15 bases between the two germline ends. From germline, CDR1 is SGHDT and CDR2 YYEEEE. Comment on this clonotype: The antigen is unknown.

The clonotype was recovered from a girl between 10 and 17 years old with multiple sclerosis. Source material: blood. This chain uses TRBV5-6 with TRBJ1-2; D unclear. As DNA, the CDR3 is TGTGCCAGCAGCTTCTTTACCACTTTCCCCTATGGCTACACCTTC. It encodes CASSFFTTFPYGYTF.